The 25 T cell receptor beta chains below all came from one sample that was sequenced in a study of regulatory T cells in long-lasting Graves disease. As for time point: newly diagnosed GD, antithyroid drugs for less than 3 months. From PBMCs, RNA was extracted and then used to make the TCR library. Arm-PCR of CDR3 regions and iRepertoire HTBI primers were the basis on which TCR beta libraries were built. MiXCR, run by TCRdb on the multiplex PCR reads, gives a single entry per CDR3 protein. The sample lists around 250,000 distinct CDR3 sequences, about 17% occurring once. These same records also appear under a second study, on T cells in Graves' hyperthyroidism and ophthalmopathy.

The source material was peripheral blood mononuclear cells (PBMCs), sampled at new diagnosis, from a patient treated with antithyroid drugs. The receptors were sampled from a young woman with Graves disease.

Ten or more counts support this clonotype. The genes are TRBV20-1 and TRBJ2-3; no reliable D call. This CDR3 has 14 amino acids. Germline CDR1 DFQATT, CDR2 SNEGSKA (reference sequence). Trimming pared 3 bases from V and 0 bases from J, leaving 10 bases between. The CDR3 DNA reads TGCAGTGCTAGTAGAACTACTAGCACAGATACGCAGTATTTT. Amino acid sequence: CSASRTTSTDTQYF.

The chain is built from TRBV12-3 or TRBV12-4 and TRBJ1-4, with 11 positions matching TRBD1. Trimming at V came to 6 bases and at J to 8 bases, leaving 17 bases not matched to a gene. This CDR3 is 18 amino acids long. The CDR3 region is CASSPPGTGGRPGEKLFF. The CDR3 bases are TGTGCCAGCAGCCCCCCCGGGACAGGGGGTCGTCCGGGAGAAAAACTGTTTTTT.

This clonotype was found many times. This chain uses TRBV20-1 with TRBJ1-1, with D perhaps matching TRBD1 (5 bases). Germline V gene sequence: CDR1 DFQATT, CDR2 SNEGSKA (reference sequence). V was shortened by 6 bases and J by 0 bases, with 26 bases between the two germline ends. The CDR3 length is 18 residues. In nucleotides, the CDR3 is TGCAGTGCCCCCTTCGGTCCGGGAAGGACAATCATGAACACTGAAGCTTTCTTT. This translates into CSAPFGPGRTIMNTEAFF.

In this sample, this clonotype turned up many times. V usage is TRBV19 and J usage is TRBJ1-3; D is ambiguous. This CDR3 contains 15 residues. Germline CDR1 reads LNHDA; CDR2 reads SQIVND (reference sequence). V gave up 4 bases and J gave up 1 base, with 11 bases separating them. The CDR3 region has the DNA TGTGCCAGTAGTAGCGACGGACTATCTGGAAACACCATATATTTT. This translates into CASSSDGLSGNTIYF.

Here the CDR3 DNA reads TGTGCCAGCACCCCGCGGACGGGAACCTACGAGCAGTACTTC. Translated: CASTPRTGTYEQYF. This sequence joins TRBV7-9 and TRBJ2-7, with a tentative D call TRBD2 (5 bases). Germline V gives CDR1 SEHNR, CDR2 FQNEAQ (reference sequence). The CDR3 length is 14 residues. Trimming left V 7 bases short and J 2 bases short, with 15 bases between.

Of note for this clonotype: This is likely an artifact of a read error, given a far larger clone one base away. The chain uses TRBV7-3 and TRBJ2-5; maybe TRBD1 (6 bases). The CDR3 totals 14 residues. The V end was cut by 1 base, the J end by 5 bases, with 11 bases between. Germline V CDR1 and CDR2: SGHTA, FQGTGA. The chain's CDR3 is CASSLRGHTETQYF. CDR3 bases: TGTGCCAGCAGCTTAAGGGGACACACGGAGACCCAGTACTTC. Full variable domain (remainder filled in from reference TRBV7-3 and TRBJ2-5): GAGVSQTPSNKVTEKGKYVELRCDPISGHTALYWYRQSLGQGPEFLIYFQGTGAADDSGLPNDRFFAVRPEGSVSTLKIQRTERGDSAVYLCASSLRGHTETQYFGPGTRLLVL.

This sequence joins TRBV3-1 and TRBJ2-2; no clear D gene. CDR1 is LGHDT, CDR2 YNNKEL, per germline (reference sequence). The CDR3 covers 13 residues. Deletions cut 1 base from V and 6 bases from J, with 6 bases between. The CDR3 DNA sequence: TGTGCCAGCAGCCAAGGCCCCCCCGGGGAGCTGTTTTTT. This translates into CASSQGPPGELFF.

V and J are TRBV7-9 and TRBJ1-4, with unresolved D. The V and J ends lost 4 bases and 7 bases respectively, with 13 bases between them. Per germline, CDR1 SEHNR and CDR2 FQNEAQ (reference sequence). The CDR3 is 14 residues long. Here the CDR3 DNA reads TGTGCCAGCAGCTCGACCCTGGGTCGTGAAAAACTGTTTTTT. Amino acids: CASSSTLGREKLFF.

This clonotype was detected ten times or more. The chain employs TRBV20-1 and TRBJ2-5; 9 bases map to TRBD1. Germline CDR1 is DFQATT and CDR2 is SNEGSKA (reference sequence). The trim removed 5 bases at V and 2 bases at J, leaving 6 bases unmatched. The CDR3 length is 14 residues. The CDR3 DNA reads TGCAGTGCTCGGACAGGGGCTCTTCAAGAGACCCAGTACTTC. This codes for CSARTGALQETQYF.

In its sample, this clonotype was seen many times. The CDR3 here is CASSRQVSTDTQYF. The CDR3 DNA follows: TGTGCCAGCAGTCGACAGGTCAGCACAGATACGCAGTATTTT. The chain combines TRBV6-1 with TRBJ2-3; D perhaps matches TRBD1 (6 bases). The V gene lost 5 bases and the J gene lost 0 bases, with 9 bases spanning the gap. Germline V gives CDR1 MNHNS, CDR2 SASEGT. There are 14 residues in the CDR3.

This clonotype came up many times. This chain connects TRBV12-5 to TRBJ1-2; D uncertain. The length of the CDR3 is 11 residues. Germline V gene lookup returns CDR1 LGHNT and CDR2 FRNRAP. Trimming stripped 2 bases from V and 6 bases from J, with 4 bases between. CDR3 nucleotide sequence: TGTGCTAGTGGTTTGTCTCATGGCTACACCTTC. Its translation is CASGLSHGYTF.

On this clonotype itself: It differs at one base from a far larger clone, so likely a read error. The CDR3 DNA reads TGTGCCAGCAGCCAACATGGGAGTGGAAACACCATATATTTT. Amino acids: CASSQHGSGNTIYF. The chain employs TRBV6-1 and TRBJ1-3; D is uncertain. Trimming pared 6 bases from V and 3 bases from J, leaving 12 bases between. The CDR3 runs 14 residues. CDR1 is MNHNS and CDR2 is SASEGT in the germline V gene.

This clonotype was seen ten or more times. The chain couples TRBV12-3 or TRBV12-4 to TRBJ1-2; D not resolved. CDR3 size: 16 residues. Trimming removed 6 bases at V and 1 base at J, with 18 bases between. The DNA of the CDR3 is TGTGCCAGCAGCCACGGATTCGAGCGTCTTAACTATGGCTACACCTTC. Translation: CASSHGFERLNYGYTF.

This clonotype was seen many times. V gene TRBV15 combines with J gene TRBJ1-1; 7 positions match TRBD1. The CDR3 has 16 residues. Germline lookup yields CDR1 LNHNV and CDR2 YYDKDF (reference sequence). The ends lost 8 bases at V and 0 bases at J; junction bases unmatched: 12. CDR3 coding DNA: TGTGCCACCTCACGACAGGGAGGCCTCTTGAACACTGAAGCTTTCTTT. It specifies CATSRQGGLLNTEAFF. The variable domain in full, with the rest retrieved from reference TRBV15 and TRBJ1-1, is DAMVIQNPRYQVTQFGKPVTLSCSQTLNHNVMYWYQQKSSQAPKLLFHYYDKDFNNEADTPDNFQSRRPNTSFCFLDIRSPGLGDTAMYLCATSRQGGLLNTEAFFGQGTRLTVV.

Regarding this clonotype: A read error may explain this, as a much larger clone is one base away. The chain uses TRBV28 and TRBJ1-5; TRBD1 matches 10 bases. The germline gives CDR1 MDHEN, CDR2 SYDVKM. Germline trimming cut 3 bases from V and 5 bases from J; bases unmatched to any gene: 4. This CDR3 spans 15 amino acids. DNA for the CDR3: TGTGCCAGCAGTTTGGGGACAGGGGCGGATCAGCCCCAGCATTTT. As protein: CASSLGTGADQPQHF.

This clonotype has ten or more counts. The chain joins TRBV2 to TRBJ1-4, with 7 bases aligning to TRBD1. The CDR3 is made up of 15 amino acids. V trimming: 3 bases; J trimming: 5 bases; junction bases outside the gene matches: 6. Germline V gives CDR1 SNHLY, CDR2 FYNNEI. This CDR3 is CASSEGGQSNEKLFF. CDR3 nucleotides: TGTGCCAGCAGTGAGGGGGGACAGTCGAATGAAAAACTGTTTTTT.

This clonotype was seen repeatedly, ten times or more. The V and J genes are TRBV5-6 and TRBJ2-3; D is ambiguous. The CDR3 runs to 13 residues. From germline, CDR1 is SGHDT and CDR2 YYEEEE. Trimming removed 2 bases at V and 6 bases at J, with 10 bases between. In DNA form, the CDR3 reads TGTGCCAGCAGCTTAAACGACCTCGATACGCAGTATTTT. This gives the protein CASSLNDLDTQYF.

Many counts were recorded for this clonotype. This chain uses TRBV29-1 with TRBJ1-2, with D perhaps TRBD1 (5 bases). This CDR3 has 14 amino acids. With 7 bases removed from V and 2 bases from J, the gap between germline ends came to 17 bases. Germline V gene data show CDR1 as SQVTM and CDR2 as ANQGSEA. The CDR3 spells CSAAGASTNYGYTF. The CDR3 DNA reads as TGCAGCGCGGCCGGGGCCTCCACAAACTATGGCTACACCTTC.

This clonotype has a count of ten or more. V is TRBV4-1 and J is TRBJ1-5, with D possibly TRBD1 on 5 matching bases. Trimming shortened V by 1 base and J by 6 bases, and 13 bases separated the two germline ends. The CDR3 has 15 amino acids. CDR1 and CDR2 (germline): MGHRA, YSYEKL. The CDR3, as DNA: TGCGCCAGCAGCCAAGGTCGAGGGGATGGTCAGCCCCAGCATTTT. This sequence encodes CASSQGRGDGQPQHF.

The chain recombines TRBV10-1 with TRBJ1-6; D is unresolved. V lost 3 bases to trimming and J lost 8 bases, with 11 bases between them. CDR3 length: 14 amino acids. CDR1 is WNHNN and CDR2 is SYGVQD in the germline V gene (reference sequence). CDR3 DNA sequence: TGCGCCAGCAGTGATATAGGGTCGGATTCACCCCTCCACTTT. Translation: CASSDIGSDSPLHF.

A note on this clonotype: The germline gene is not matched at one end of the junction; a read error may be the cause. The chain combines TRBV7-8 with TRBJ2-3; a weak D match, TRBD2 (5 bases). The CDR3 is 15 residues long. Germline values: CDR1 SGHVS, CDR2 FQNEAQ. The CDR3: CASSLADGRTDTQYF. DNA for the CDR3: TGTGCCAGCAGCCTAGCCGACGGGCGGACAGATACGCAGTATTTT.

This clonotype was counted many times. V gene TRBV11-3 combines with J gene TRBJ2-2; the D is unclear. The CDR3 runs to 15 residues. CDR1 is SGHNT, CDR2 YENEEA, per germline. With 4 bases removed from V and 0 bases from J, the gap between germline ends came to 9 bases. The CDR3 protein is CASSSAPANTGELFF. CDR3 coding DNA: TGTGCCAGCAGCTCCGCTCCAGCGAACACCGGGGAGCTGTTTTTT. The complete variable domain, with remaining parts taken from reference TRBV11-3 and TRBJ2-2, reads EAGVVQSPRYKIIEKKQPVAFWCNPISGHNTLYWYLQNLGQGPELLIRYENEEAVDDSQLPKDRFSAERLKGVDSTLKIQPAELGDSAVYLCASSSAPANTGELFFGEGSRLTVL.

This clonotype was observed many times. The rearrangement joins TRBV2 to TRBJ1-1; the D gene is possibly TRBD1 (5 bases). CDR3 size: 15 residues. V dropped 3 bases and J dropped 0 bases, with 11 bases sitting between them. From germline, CDR1 is SNHLY and CDR2 FYNNEI. The CDR3 bases are TGTGCCAGCAGTGAGACAGTGGGGATGAACACTGAAGCTTTCTTT. It codes for CASSETVGMNTEAFF.

This chain connects TRBV29-1 to TRBJ1-3, with D perhaps TRBD1 (5 bases). The length of the CDR3 is 15 residues. From germline, CDR1 is SQVTM and CDR2 ANQGSEA. The ends were cut back, 7 bases at V and 0 bases at J, with 16 bases in the middle. CDR3 DNA sequence: TGCAGCGCACAGGTTTCCCTCACCTCTGGAAACACCATATATTTT. This sequence encodes CSAQVSLTSGNTIYF.

This clonotype has a count of ten or more. This sequence joins TRBV6-1 and TRBJ1-1, with 7 bases aligning to TRBD1. Germline assignment: CDR1 MNHNS and CDR2 SASEGT. V lost 6 bases and J lost 5; bases outside the gene matches: 3. This CDR3 comprises 12 residues. This CDR3 is CASSDRVTEAFF. The CDR3 DNA reads TGTGCCAGCAGCGACAGGGTAACTGAAGCTTTCTTT.